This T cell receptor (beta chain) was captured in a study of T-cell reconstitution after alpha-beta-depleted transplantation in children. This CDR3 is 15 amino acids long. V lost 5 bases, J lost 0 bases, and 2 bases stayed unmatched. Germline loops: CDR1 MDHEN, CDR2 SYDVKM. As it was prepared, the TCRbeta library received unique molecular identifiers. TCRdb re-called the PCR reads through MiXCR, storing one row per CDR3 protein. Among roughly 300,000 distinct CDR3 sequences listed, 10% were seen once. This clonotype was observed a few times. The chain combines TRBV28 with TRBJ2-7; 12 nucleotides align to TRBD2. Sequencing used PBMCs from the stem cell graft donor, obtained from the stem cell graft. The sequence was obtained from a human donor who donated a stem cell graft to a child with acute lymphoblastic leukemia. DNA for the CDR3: TGTGCCAGCAGTCGGACTAGCGGGGCCTCCTACGAGCAGTACTTC. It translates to CASSRTSGASYEQYF.